This T cell receptor beta chain was identified in a study of blood T cell repertoires in COVID-19. Study-level background: COVID-19 samples collected from the United States, Italy and Spain covered acute and convalescent phases. Nucleic acid was either cDNA or gDNA, and it came from T cells, B-cell-depleted T cells, or PBMCs.

Germline V gene data show CDR1 as SNHLY and CDR2 as FYNNEI. Trimming removed 9 bases from V and 4 bases from J; junction bases left unmatched: 4. The CDR3 is 13 amino acids. Per the study methods: By means of reference gene primer amplification, nucleated cell counts were estimated. The protocol was immunoSEQ multiplex PCR, while the TCRdb copy is restricted to in-frame clones and leaves out a portion. V and J calls and clone size are those listed in that table; D and trimming were worked out from the DNA. The sample shows about 230,000 clones, 65% to 90% of them seen only once. J is TRBJ1-3 and V is TRBV2; TRBD1 matches at 9 bases. The receptor was derived from a man over 45 with COVID-19, enrolled during active disease. Sequenced sample: peripheral blood. The CDR3 DNA is TGTGCCAGAGGGACAGGGCCGGGAAACACCATATATTTT. Its translation: CARGTGPGNTIYF.